This T cell receptor (beta chain) was captured by sequencing in a study of vaccination and CD4 T cells after COVID-19. An Oncomine TCR Beta short-read assay was used to sequence the DNA from cultured CD4+ T cells. The genomic DNA was obtained from cultured CD4+ T cells by extraction with the QIAamp micro DNA kit. One entry per CDR3 protein, called by TCRdb with MiXCR from the PCR reads. The sample yields around 7,800 distinct CDR3 sequences, over 35% seen once. V was pared by 0 bases and J by 11 bases, with 10 bases of the junction left unmatched. CDR3 length: 14 amino acids. The germline V gene encodes CDR1 LNHDA and CDR2 SQIVND (reference sequence). Treatment defined: roughly 11-day PBMC culture with coronavirus spike peptide pools or control peptides (ViraFEST assay). The collection of CD4+ T cells from the unexposed donor took place before the COVID-19 pandemic (2011-2018). Concerning this clonotype itself: The antigen is unknown.

The clonotype comes from a human donor in good health. This chain uses TRBV19 with TRBJ2-7; 7 nucleotides align to TRBD2. Input material: CD4+ T cells from blood, cultured in vitro. The CDR3 DNA is TGTGCCAGTAGTATAGATTTGTGGGACTACTGGAAGTACTTC. Translated: CASSIDLWDYWKYF.